This entry lists 27 T cell receptor beta chains sequenced from one sample in a study of tumor-infiltrating lymphocytes in localized non-small cell lung cancer. Measured with immunoSEQ multiplex PCR; TCRdb has only the in-frame clones, and not every one. The sample carries about 21,000 clones, 70% to 80% recorded once. The sample consisted of lung tumor tissue. These receptors were collected from a human donor with non-small cell lung cancer.

For this clone: Because the CDR3's place on the DNA is in doubt, the DNA is left out and the CDR3 is given as listed by TCRdb. V and J are TRBV5-4 and TRBJ2-2; TRBD2, the table's D call, was not compared with the DNA. 16 amino acids form the CDR3, both terminal residues included. Per the germline V gene, CDR1 is SGHNT and CDR2 is YYREEE (reference sequence). CDR3 region: CASSTSGGSITGELFF.

With respect to this clone: The limits of the CDR3 on the DNA are not certain, so only TCRdb's listed CDR3 is given. The chain couples TRBV20-1 to TRBJ2-1; TRBD2 reflects the table's D call only, with no check against the DNA. A total of 11 residues make up the CDR3, ends included. From germline, CDR1 is DFQATT and CDR2 SNEGSKA (reference sequence). The CDR3 spells CSAWGLGTLFF.

Note on this clone: Other nucleotide sequences in the sample specify the same CDR3. The CDR3 spells CASSPRTSGADTQYF. Here the CDR3 DNA reads TGTGCCAGCAGCCCGAGGACTAGCGGAGCAGATACGCAGTATTTT. The chain joins TRBV7-2 to TRBJ2-3; 10 bases map to TRBD2. CDR3 size: 15 residues. V lost 5 bases and J lost 4; bases outside the gene matches: 6. Germline values: CDR1 SGHTA, CDR2 FQGNSA.

CDR3 nucleotides: TGTGCCAGCAGCCTGTGGACAGGGGGGACTGAAGCTTTCTTT. Translating it yields CASSLWTGGTEAFF. V is TRBV11-2 and J is TRBJ1-1, with TRBD1 matching over 10 bases. The CDR3 is 14 amino acids. J was trimmed by 5 bases and V by 5 bases; bases with no gene match: 5. CDR1 and CDR2 from the germline V gene are SGHAT and FQNNGV.

The chain is built from TRBV18 and TRBJ2-3; 9 bases are a match to TRBD2. The CDR3 is 17 residues long. Germline trimming cut 2 bases from V and 2 bases from J; bases unmatched to any gene: 8. The germline CDR1 and CDR2 sequences are KGHSH and LQKENI. This CDR3 reads CASSPWLAGLSTDTQYF. DNA of the CDR3: TGTGCCAGCTCACCATGGCTAGCGGGACTTTCCACAGATACGCAGTATTTT.

V usage is TRBV5-6 and J usage is TRBJ1-5; D gene unclear. The CDR3 contains 13 residues. Deletions cut 1 base from V and 5 bases from J, with 7 bases between. Germline V gene lookup returns CDR1 SGHDT and CDR2 YYEEEE. CDR3 sequence: CASSLQRDQPQHF. As DNA, the CDR3 is TGTGCCAGCAGCTTGCAAAGGGATCAGCCCCAGCATTTT.

The V gene is TRBV12-5, the J gene TRBJ1-3; D perhaps matches TRBD1 (5 bases). The CDR3 covers 13 residues. Per the germline V gene, CDR1 is LGHNT and CDR2 is FRNRAP. V shed 7 bases and J shed 9 bases, with 16 bases lying between them. CDR3: CASAFAGTSTIYF. In DNA form, the CDR3 reads TGTGCTAGTGCCTTCGCGGGGACTTCCACCATATATTTT.

The gene calls are TRBV5-1 and TRBJ2-2, with 8 nucleotides matching TRBD1. Germline CDR1 and CDR2: SGHRS and YFSETQ. V was pared by 0 bases and J by 3 bases, with 1 base of the junction left unmatched. CDR3 size: 15 residues. CDR3 in amino acids: CASSLEGQDTGELFF. The CDR3 coding sequence is TGCGCCAGCAGCTTGGAGGGACAGGACACCGGGGAGCTGTTTTTT.

The V gene is TRBV5-6, the J gene TRBJ2-7; D gene uncertain. The V gene lost 4 bases and the J gene lost 2 bases, with 10 bases spanning the gap. The length of the CDR3 is 13 residues. Germline V CDR1 and CDR2: SGHDT, YYEEEE. This CDR3 is CASSPRNPYEQYF. The CDR3 nucleotides are TGTGCCAGCAGCCCCAGAAACCCCTACGAGCAGTACTTC.

Relative to its sample, this clone is medium-sized (0.01 to 0.1%). CDR3 in DNA: TGTGCCAGCAGCAAGGCAGGGACCTATGGCTACACCTTC. As protein: CASSKAGTYGYTF. V usage is TRBV5-8 and J usage is TRBJ1-2, with D maybe TRBD1 (5 bases). Germline V gives CDR1 SGHTS, CDR2 YDEGEE. V was clipped by 4 bases and J by 4 bases, with 11 bases between them. This CDR3 has 13 amino acids.

This clone was seen a few times. The gene calls are TRBV7-2 and TRBJ2-3, with TRBD2 as a possible D gene (6 bases). The CDR3 is made up of 14 amino acids. The V and J ends lost 10 bases and 4 bases respectively, with 18 bases between them. Looked up from germline, CDR1 is SGHTA and CDR2 is FQGNSA. CDR3 protein: CATSAGGYADTQYF. The CDR3 region has the DNA TGTGCCACATCTGCAGGAGGGTATGCAGATACGCAGTATTTT.

V is TRBV5-4 and J is TRBJ2-5; D is ambiguous. V was trimmed by 4 bases and J by 6 bases, leaving 19 bases between them. This CDR3 contains 15 residues. From germline, CDR1 is SGHNT and CDR2 YYREEE (reference sequence). The chain's CDR3 is CASSPTAAQAQTQYF. CDR3 coding DNA: TGTGCCAGCAGCCCCACCGCAGCGCAAGCACAGACCCAGTACTTC.

The chain joins TRBV15 to TRBJ1-1; the D is unclear. Trimming left V 2 bases short and J 4 bases short, with 11 bases between. Germline V gives CDR1 LNHNV, CDR2 YYDKDF (reference sequence). The CDR3 has 14 residues. This CDR3 is CATSRPHGSTEAFF. The CDR3, as DNA: TGTGCCACCAGCAGACCTCATGGGAGCACTGAAGCTTTCTTT.

V usage is TRBV5-4 and J usage is TRBJ2-7, with 7 positions matching TRBD2. The CDR3 consists of 12 residues. The germline V gene encodes CDR1 SGHNT and CDR2 YYREEE (reference sequence). V lost 4 bases and J lost 5; bases outside the gene matches: 3. The CDR3 region is CASSLGLDEQYF. The CDR3 DNA reads as TGTGCCAGCAGCCTTGGACTAGACGAGCAGTACTTC.

The V and J genes are TRBV5-1 and TRBJ2-3; D is uncertain. The V end lost 3 bases, the J end lost 2 bases, and 4 bases lay between the germline ends. CDR3 size: 12 residues. The V gene's germline CDR1 is SGHRS and CDR2 YFSETQ. The CDR3 DNA reads as TGCGCCAGCAGCTACACCACAGATACGCAGTATTTT. Translation gives CASSYTTDTQYF.

The rearrangement joins TRBV6-1 to TRBJ2-4; D not certain. The CDR3 runs to 15 residues. V lost 7 bases and J lost 1, with 14 bases in between. CDR1 is MNHNS and CDR2 is SASEGT in the germline V gene. The CDR3 region has the DNA TGTGCCAGCACCGCTTGGATCGGGGCCAAAAACATTCAGTACTTC. Residues: CASTAWIGAKNIQYF.

The V call is TRBV2, the J call TRBJ2-7; TRBD1 matches at 9 bases. V lost 4 bases and J lost 2; bases outside the gene matches: 3. CDR3 length equals 14 residues. Looked up from germline, CDR1 is SNHLY and CDR2 is FYNNEI. CDR3 loop: CASSGGDRAYEQYF. The DNA of the CDR3 is TGTGCCAGCAGTGGGGGGGACAGGGCCTACGAGCAGTACTTC. Supplemented by reference TRBV2 and TRBJ2-7, the full variable domain reads EPEVTQTPSHQVTQMGQEVILRCVPISNHLYFYWYRQILGQKVEFLVSFYNNEISEKSEIFDDQFSVERPDGSNFTLKIRSTKLEDSAMYFCASSGGDRAYEQYFGPGTRLTVT.

V is TRBV9 and J is TRBJ1-5; TRBD1 is a possible D gene (6 bases). The CDR3 extends over 15 amino acids. Germline V CDR1 and CDR2: SGDLS, YYNGEE. V lost 0 bases to trimming and J lost 3 bases, with 10 bases between them. CDR3 DNA: TGTGCCAGCAGCGTAGGGGGGCAATACAATCAGCCCCAGCATTTT. Translation gives CASSVGGQYNQPQHF. The whole variable domain, filled in from reference TRBV9 and TRBJ1-5, reads DSGVTQTPKHLITATGQRVTLRCSPRSGDLSVYWYQQSLDQGLQFLIQYYNGEERAKGNILERFSAQQFPDLHSELNLSSLELGDSALYFCASSVGGQYNQPQHFGDGTRLSIL.

This chain joins TRBV9 and TRBJ2-1; D ambiguous. The CDR3 spans 13 residues. V was trimmed by 0 bases and J by 5 bases, leaving 6 bases between them. Germline V gives CDR1 SGDLS, CDR2 YYNGEE. CDR3 DNA sequence: TGTGCCAGCAGCGTAGGGCCAGACAATGAGCAGTTCTTC. Amino acids: CASSVGPDNEQFF.

The chain couples TRBV29-1 to TRBJ2-7; D is possibly TRBD2 (5 bases). Trimming took off 3 bases at V and 5 bases at J, with 17 bases between the two ends. The V gene's germline CDR1 is SQVTM and CDR2 ANQGSEA. This CDR3 is 14 amino acids long. The CDR3 DNA sequence: TGCAGCGTTGATTTAGCAGTGGGGAGCGACGAGCAGTACTTC. Protein: CSVDLAVGSDEQYF.

The genes are TRBV10-3 and TRBJ2-1; D is perhaps TRBD2 (6 bases). The CDR3 runs to 14 residues. The V and J ends lost 3 bases and 3 bases respectively, with 9 bases between them. The germline CDR1 and CDR2 sequences are ENHRY and SYGVKD. The CDR3 loop reads CAISEGTHYNEQFF. Here the CDR3 DNA reads TGTGCCATCAGTGAAGGGACTCACTACAATGAGCAGTTCTTC.

The chain joins TRBV19 to TRBJ2-7, with 10 nucleotides matching TRBD2. The CDR3 totals 13 residues. The germline gives CDR1 LNHDA, CDR2 SQIVND (reference sequence). Losses at the gene ends were 6 bases for V and 2 bases for J; bases not matched to a gene: 1. The DNA of the CDR3 is TGTGCCAGTAGCGGACTAGCGGCCTACGAGCAGTACTTC. Translated, it gives CASSGLAAYEQYF.

The genes are TRBV6-1 and TRBJ1-5, with 9 bases lining up with TRBD1. This CDR3 region has 17 residues. V lost 0 bases, J lost 5 bases, and 8 bases stayed unmatched. The germline gives CDR1 MNHNS, CDR2 SASEGT. The CDR3 region has the DNA TGTGCCAGCAGTGAAGCAGGGTGGGGACAGGGACATCAGCCCCAGCATTTT. It codes for CASSEAGWGQGHQPQHF.

V is TRBV11-3 and J is TRBJ2-1, with D perhaps matching TRBD1 (6 bases). V was clipped by 0 bases and J by 7 bases, with 13 bases between them. Germline V gene lookup returns CDR1 SGHNT and CDR2 YENEEA. This CDR3 region has 15 residues. Here the CDR3 DNA reads TGTGCCAGCAGCTTAGATTCCTTAAGGGGGAATGAGCAGTTCTTC. Translation: CASSLDSLRGNEQFF.

The chain recombines TRBV6-5 with TRBJ2-7, with D possibly called TRBD1 or TRBD2 (5 bases each). Per germline, CDR1 MNHEY and CDR2 SVGAGI. V lost 7 bases to trimming and J lost 7 bases, with 17 bases between them. This CDR3 comprises 13 residues. CDR3 sequence: CASIGAARSEQYF. In DNA, the CDR3 is TGTGCCAGCATCGGGGCCGCCAGGAGTGAGCAGTACTTC.

V is TRBV20-1 and J is TRBJ2-7; D is perhaps TRBD2 (5 bases). CDR3 length: 11 residues. Trimming took 0 bases from V and 7 from J, leaving 7 bases between them. From germline, CDR1 is DFQATT and CDR2 SNEGSKA (reference sequence). CDR3: CSARDRGEQYF. In DNA, the CDR3 is TGCAGTGCTAGAGACAGAGGGGAGCAGTACTTC.

The rearrangement uses TRBV5-1 and TRBJ2-1; D unresolved. This CDR3 contains 14 residues. Between the trimmed V and J ends, which lost 0 bases and 8 bases, there was a span of 12 bases. Germline values: CDR1 SGHRS, CDR2 YFSETQ. The CDR3 loop reads CASSLEGFGDEQFF. In DNA form, the CDR3 reads TGCGCCAGCAGCTTGGAAGGGTTTGGGGATGAGCAGTTCTTC.